A selection of T cell receptor beta chains follows, all from one sample in a study of blood T cell repertoires in COVID-19. The protocol was immunoSEQ multiplex PCR, while the TCRdb copy is restricted to in-frame clones and leaves out a portion. The sample holds some 350,000 clones, about nine tenths seen once. The sequencing sample was made of peripheral blood. The receptor set was obtained from a woman aged 50 to 60 with COVID-19, enrolled during active disease. Both conserved end residues are part of each CDR3. A D gene is named only where the DNA matches it firmly. Only some rows state a clone size, as once, few, many or a class for expanded clones.

NA	many	TRBV10-3	TRBJ1-5	TGTGCCATCAGTGAGCAGGGGACTCAGCCCCAGCATTTT	CAISEQGTQPQHF
TRBD2	NA	TRBV28	TRBJ2-3	TGTGCCAGCAGTCTGCTAGCGGGAGGCGGGGATACGCAGTATTTT	CASSLLAGGGDTQYF
NA	NA	TRBV6-5	TRBJ2-1	TGTGCCAGCAGTTACCTATCCTCTCGGTACAATGAGCAGTTCTTC	CASSYLSSRYNEQFF
TRBD2	NA	TRBV5-4	TRBJ2-1	TGTGCCAGCAGCTCCAGGACTAGCGAGAGATACAATGAGCAGTTCTTC	CASSSRTSERYNEQFF
TRBD2	NA	TRBV18	TRBJ2-7	TGTGCCAGCTCACCACCGTTAGCGGGAGTTGATGAGCAGTACTTC	CASSPPLAGVDEQYF
TRBD1	NA	TRBV6-5	TRBJ2-7	TGTGCCAGCCTGGGACAGGGGGCCCGATACGAGCAGTACTTC	CASLGQGARYEQYF
NA	once	TRBV19	TRBJ2-3	TGTGCCACCAGACAGGAGCCTAGCACAGATACGCAGTATTTT	CATRQEPSTDTQYF
TRBD1	once	TRBV5-1	TRBJ1-4	TGCGCCAGCAGCTTGGAAGGGGGCGGTGAAAAACTGTTTTTT	CASSLEGGGEKLFF
TRBD2	NA	TRBV7-3	TRBJ2-5	TGTGCCAGCAGCTTGTCTAGCGGGCAAGAGACCCAGTACTTC	CASSLSSGQETQYF
TRBD1	NA	TRBV4-1	TRBJ2-7	TGCGCCAGCAGCCAAGGCCTCAATCCCGGGACAGGGAGCTCCTACGAGCAGTACTTC	CASSQGLNPGTGSSYEQYF
TRBD2	NA	TRBV7-2	TRBJ2-1	TGTGCCAGCAGCCTGGGACTAGCGGGAGCCATGGGGGAGCAGTTCTTC	CASSLGLAGAMGEQFF
NA	NA	TRBV7-4	TRBJ1-1	TGTGCCAGCAGCAAGATTCGAGGATTACGTGAGGCTTTCTTT	CASSKIRGLREAFF
NA	NA	TRBV7-7	TRBJ2-5	TGTGCCAGCAGCTTGGTGGGAGACCCGGAGACCCAGTACTTC	CASSLVGDPETQYF
NA	few	TRBV4-1	TRBJ1-4	TGCGCCAGCAGCCAAGAGGTCGGATTATCAGGGGAAAAACTGTTTTTT	CASSQEVGLSGEKLFF
NA	NA	TRBV7-8	TRBJ2-7	TGTGCCAGCAGCTTAGGGGACAAAAAAGCCCCCTACGAGCAGTACTTC	CASSLGDKKAPYEQYF
TRBD1	NA	TRBV19	TRBJ1-1	TGTGCCAGTATGCTCCAGGGGGCGAACACTGAAGCTTTCTTT	CASMLQGANTEAFF
NA	NA	TRBV28	TRBJ1-4	TGTGCCAGCAGTTTGGGGGGGACTAATGAAAAACTGTTTTTT	CASSLGGTNEKLFF
NA	few	TRBV6-2/TRBV6-3	TRBJ1-5	TGTGCCAGCAGTTACACGGGAAATCAGCCCCAGCATTTT	CASSYTGNQPQHF
TRBD2	NA	TRBV19	TRBJ2-7	TGTGCCACCTCCTACGGGGGCGGGAGGGGGCCTACCTACGAGCAGTACTTC	CATSYGGGRGPTYEQYF
NA	NA	TRBV12-5	TRBJ1-4	TGTGCTAGTGGTTCCGGGGTGGGAGGCGAAAAACTGTTTTTT	CASGSGVGGEKLFF
TRBD2	NA	TRBV19	TRBJ2-1	TGTGCCAACACCGCCTGGACTAGCGGCTACAATGAGCAGTTCTTC	CANTAWTSGYNEQFF
TRBD2	NA	TRBV11-3	TRBJ2-1	TGTGCCAGCACCATCTCACTAGCGGCGGCCTACAATGAGCAGTTCTTC	CASTISLAAAYNEQFF
NA	NA	TRBV29-1	TRBJ1-1	TGCAGCGTTGAAGATGCGCAGGTTGAAGCTTTCTTT	CSVEDAQVEAFF
TRBD1	NA	TRBV24-1	TRBJ1-1	TGTGCCACCAGTGGGACAGGGGGGAACACTGAAGCTTTCTTT	CATSGTGGNTEAFF
NA	NA	TRBV10-1	TRBJ2-3	TGCGCCAGCAGGAACCGGGACTCTAAATCCACAGATACGCAGTATTTT	CASRNRDSKSTDTQYF
NA	NA	TRBV6-6	TRBJ1-6	TGTGCCAGCAGTGTTCTCAATTCACCCCTCCACTTT	CASSVLNSPLHF
TRBD2	NA	TRBV6-6	TRBJ2-1	TGTGCCAGCAGTACGACTAGCCCGGGGAGGTTCTTC	CASSTTSPGRFF
NA	NA	TRBV9	TRBJ2-3	TGTGCCAGCAGCTACCGGGACACACCGTTTTTAAATACGCAGTATTTT	CASSYRDTPFLNTQYF
TRBD2	once	TRBV10-3	TRBJ2-2	TGTGCCATTAGCGACGGACTAGCGGGAGTCGGGAACACCGGGGAGCTGTTTTTT	CAISDGLAGVGNTGELFF
TRBD1	NA	TRBV5-8	TRBJ1-5	TGTGCCAGCAGCCCTCGCAAGGCGGGACAGGGGACCTTCCATAATCAGCCCCAGCATTTT	CASSPRKAGQGTFHNQPQHF
NA	NA	TRBV6-1	TRBJ1-2	TGTGCCAGCAGTGAAAGCGGAACCCTTAGCTATGGCTACACCTTC	CASSESGTLSYGYTF
TRBD2	NA	TRBV11-2	TRBJ2-1	TGTGCCAGCAGCCCTAGGACTAGCGGGAAGTCCTACAATGAGCAGTTCTTC	CASSPRTSGKSYNEQFF
TRBD2	NA	TRBV30	TRBJ2-1	TGTGCCTGGAGTGGTACCGGGACTAGCGGATCCTACAATGAGCAGTTCTTC	CAWSGTGTSGSYNEQFF
TRBD2	once	TRBV7-3	TRBJ2-2	TGTGCCAGCAGCTTAACCAGGACTAGCGGGAGGGCCGGGAACACCGGGGAGCTGTTTTTT	CASSLTRTSGRAGNTGELFF
TRBD2	NA	TRBV4-1	TRBJ2-1	TGCGCCAGCAGCCAAGTTGTGTTAGCGGGAGTTAGTGAGCAGTTCTTC	CASSQVVLAGVSEQFF
NA	few	TRBV6-5	TRBJ1-2	TGTGCCAGCAGTTATTTCGCAGGGTCGAGTAACTATGGCTACACCTTC	CASSYFAGSSNYGYTF
NA	NA	TRBV6-1	TRBJ2-1	TGTGCCAGCAGTGATTTGTCTGGAGGGGACGCCAATGAGCAGTTCTTC	CASSDLSGGDANEQFF
TRBD2	NA	TRBV14	TRBJ2-1	TGTGCCAGCAGCCGGCGGGAGGGGCTCTACAATGAGCAGTTCTTC	CASSRREGLYNEQFF
TRBD1	few	TRBV5-1	TRBJ2-1	TGCGCCAGCAGCTCGTGGACAGGCTCCTACAATGAGCAGTTCTTC	CASSSWTGSYNEQFF
NA	NA	TRBV6-5	TRBJ1-1	TGTGCCAGCACCCCACGGGGGGCGTTTGAAGCTTTCTTT	CASTPRGAFEAFF
TRBD1	NA	TRBV7-9	TRBJ1-1	TGTGCCAGCAGCAGACCGGGACAGAAAGCTTTCTTT	CASSRPGQKAFF